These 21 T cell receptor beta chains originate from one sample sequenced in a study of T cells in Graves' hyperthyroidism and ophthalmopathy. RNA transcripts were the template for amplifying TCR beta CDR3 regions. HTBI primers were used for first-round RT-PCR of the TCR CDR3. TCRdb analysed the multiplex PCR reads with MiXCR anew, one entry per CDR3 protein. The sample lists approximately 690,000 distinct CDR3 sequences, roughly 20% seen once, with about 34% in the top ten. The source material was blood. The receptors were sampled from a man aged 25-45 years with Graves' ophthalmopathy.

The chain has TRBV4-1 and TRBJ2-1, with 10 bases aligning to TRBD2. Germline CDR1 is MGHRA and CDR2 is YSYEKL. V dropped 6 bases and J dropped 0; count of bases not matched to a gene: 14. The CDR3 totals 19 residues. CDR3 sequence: CASRRGAGGPRSSYNEQFF. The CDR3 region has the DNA TGCGCCAGCAGAAGGGGAGCGGGAGGGCCTAGAAGCTCCTACAATGAGCAGTTCTTC.

CDR3 in amino acids: CASSSVGGAEETQYF. The CDR3 DNA reads as TGTGCCAGCAGCTCCGTAGGGGGAGCTGAGGAGACCCAGTACTTC. The chain recombines TRBV11-2 with TRBJ2-5; the D gene is possibly TRBD1 (6 bases). This CDR3 has 15 residues. CDR1 SGHAT and CDR2 FQNNGV come from the germline V gene. V lost 4 bases and J lost 5, with 17 bases in between. The whole variable domain, filled in from reference TRBV11-2 and TRBJ2-5, reads EAGVAQSPRYKIIEKRQSVAFWCNPISGHATLYWYQQILGQGPKLLIQFQNNGVVDDSQLPKDRFSAERLKGVDSTLKIQPAKLEDSAVYLCASSSVGGAEETQYFGPGTRLLVL.

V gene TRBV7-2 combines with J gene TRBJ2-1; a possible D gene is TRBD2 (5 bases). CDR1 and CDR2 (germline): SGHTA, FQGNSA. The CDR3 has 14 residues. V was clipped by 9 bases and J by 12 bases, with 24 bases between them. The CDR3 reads CASSTRAAGLTQFF. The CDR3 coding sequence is TGTGCCAGTAGTACAAGGGCCGCCGGACTGACGCAGTTCTTC.

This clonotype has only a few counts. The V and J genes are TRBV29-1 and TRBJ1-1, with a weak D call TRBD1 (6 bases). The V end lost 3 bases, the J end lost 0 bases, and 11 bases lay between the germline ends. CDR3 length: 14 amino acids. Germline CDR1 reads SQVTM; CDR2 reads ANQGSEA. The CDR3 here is CSVDLAGVNTEAFF. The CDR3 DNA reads TGCAGCGTTGATTTGGCAGGGGTGAACACTGAAGCTTTCTTT.

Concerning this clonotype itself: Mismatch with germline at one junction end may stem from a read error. The CDR3 DNA is TGTGCCGGCAGTTACTCACTCTCTGGAAACACCATATATTTT. Translation gives CAGSYSLSGNTIYF. This chain connects TRBV6-2 or TRBV6-3 to TRBJ1-3; D call uncertain. Germline lookup yields CDR1 MNHEY and CDR2 SVGEGT. This CDR3 region has 14 residues.

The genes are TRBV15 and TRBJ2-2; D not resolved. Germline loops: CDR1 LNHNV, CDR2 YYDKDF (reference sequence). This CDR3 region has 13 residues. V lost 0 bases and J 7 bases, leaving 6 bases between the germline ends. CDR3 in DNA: TGTGCCACCAGCAGAGATGGTGTCGGGGAGCTGTTTTTT. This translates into CATSRDGVGELFF.

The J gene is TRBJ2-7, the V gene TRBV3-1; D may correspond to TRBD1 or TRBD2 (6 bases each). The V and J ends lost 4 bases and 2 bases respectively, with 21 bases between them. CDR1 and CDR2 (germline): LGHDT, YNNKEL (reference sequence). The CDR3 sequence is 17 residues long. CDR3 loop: CASSRMSGGVRTYEQYF. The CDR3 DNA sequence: TGTGCCAGCAGCCGGATGTCCGGGGGCGTTCGGACCTACGAGCAGTACTTC.

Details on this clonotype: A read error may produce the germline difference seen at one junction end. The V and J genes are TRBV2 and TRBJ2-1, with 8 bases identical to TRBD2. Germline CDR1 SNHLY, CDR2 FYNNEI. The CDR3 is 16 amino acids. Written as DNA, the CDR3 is TGTGCCAGCAGTGATCAGCGGGAGAGCTCCTACAATGAGCGGTTCTTC. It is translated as CASSDQRESSYNERFF.

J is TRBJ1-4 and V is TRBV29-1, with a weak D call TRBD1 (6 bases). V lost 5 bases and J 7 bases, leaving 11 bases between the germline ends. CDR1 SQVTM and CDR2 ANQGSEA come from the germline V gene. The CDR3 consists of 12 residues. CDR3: CSVSGASEKLFF. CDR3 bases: TGCAGCGTTTCAGGGGCTAGTGAAAAACTGTTTTTT.

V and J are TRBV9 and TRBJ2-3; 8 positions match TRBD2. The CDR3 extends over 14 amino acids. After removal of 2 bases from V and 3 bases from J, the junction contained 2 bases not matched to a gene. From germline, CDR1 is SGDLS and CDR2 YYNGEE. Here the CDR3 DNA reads TGTGCCAGCAGCGTTAGCGGGAAAACAGATACGCAGTATTTT. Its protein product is CASSVSGKTDTQYF. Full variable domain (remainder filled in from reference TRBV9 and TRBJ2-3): DSGVTQTPKHLITATGQRVTLRCSPRSGDLSVYWYQQSLDQGLQFLIQYYNGEERAKGNILERFSAQQFPDLHSELNLSSLELGDSALYFCASSVSGKTDTQYFGPGTRLTVL.

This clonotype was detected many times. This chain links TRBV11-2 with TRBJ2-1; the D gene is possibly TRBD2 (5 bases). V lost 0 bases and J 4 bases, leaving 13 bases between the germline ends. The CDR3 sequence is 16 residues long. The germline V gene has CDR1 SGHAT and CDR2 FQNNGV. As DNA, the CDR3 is TGTGCCAGCAGCTTAGAAAGACTAACAATTTACAATGAGCAGTTCTTC. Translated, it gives CASSLERLTIYNEQFF.

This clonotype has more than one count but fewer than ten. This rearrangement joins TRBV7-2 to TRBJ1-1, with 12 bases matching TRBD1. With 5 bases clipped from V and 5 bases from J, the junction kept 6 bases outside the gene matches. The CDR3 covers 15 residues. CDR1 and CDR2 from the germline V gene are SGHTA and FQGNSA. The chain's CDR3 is CASSAGTGGATEAFF. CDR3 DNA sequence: TGTGCCAGCAGCGCTGGGACAGGGGGCGCGACTGAAGCTTTCTTT.

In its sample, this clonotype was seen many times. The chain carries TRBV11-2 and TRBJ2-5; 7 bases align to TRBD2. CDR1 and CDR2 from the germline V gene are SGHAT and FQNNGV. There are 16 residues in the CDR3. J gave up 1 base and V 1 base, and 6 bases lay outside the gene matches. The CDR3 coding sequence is TGTGCCAGCAGCTTAGTCGGGGGGAGCCCCCAAGAGACCCAGTACTTC. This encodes CASSLVGGSPQETQYF.

The CDR3 DNA sequence: TGCAGTGCCCGACTAGCGGAGTCCTACAATGAGCAGTTCTTC. Its protein is CSARLAESYNEQFF. The chain couples TRBV20-1 to TRBJ2-1; 9 bases are a match to TRBD2. Germline loops: CDR1 DFQATT, CDR2 SNEGSKA (reference sequence). V shed 6 bases, J shed 1 base, and the junction held 4 bases outside the gene matches. The CDR3 runs to 14 residues.

In DNA form, the CDR3 reads TGTGCCAGCAGCCACAGCGGGGTCTCCTACGAGCAGTACTTC. This codes for CASSHSGVSYEQYF. This chain uses TRBV3-1 with TRBJ2-7; 7 bases are shared with TRBD2. Germline V CDR1 and CDR2: LGHDT, YNNKEL (reference sequence). This CDR3 has 14 residues. V gave up 3 bases and J gave up 0 bases; unmatched junction bases: 2.

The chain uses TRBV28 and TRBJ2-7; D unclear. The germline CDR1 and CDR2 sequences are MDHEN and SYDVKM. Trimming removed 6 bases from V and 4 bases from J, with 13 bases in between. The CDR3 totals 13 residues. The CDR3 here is CASRDDIPYEQYF. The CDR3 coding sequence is TGTGCCAGCAGAGATGACATCCCTTACGAGCAGTACTTC.

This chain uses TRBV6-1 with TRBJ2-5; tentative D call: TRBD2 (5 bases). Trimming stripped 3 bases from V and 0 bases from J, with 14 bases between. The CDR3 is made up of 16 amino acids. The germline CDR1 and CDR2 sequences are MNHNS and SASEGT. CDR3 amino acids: CASSELLGLYQETQYF. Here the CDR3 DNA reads TGTGCCAGCAGTGAGCTATTAGGACTGTACCAAGAGACCCAGTACTTC.

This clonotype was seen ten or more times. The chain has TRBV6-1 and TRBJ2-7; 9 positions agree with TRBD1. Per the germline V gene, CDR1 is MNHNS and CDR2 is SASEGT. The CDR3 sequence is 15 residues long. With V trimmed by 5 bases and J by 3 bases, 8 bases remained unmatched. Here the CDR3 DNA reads TGTGCCAGCAGTTCCGCCGGGACAGGGTACTACGAGCAGTACTTC. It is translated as CASSSAGTGYYEQYF.

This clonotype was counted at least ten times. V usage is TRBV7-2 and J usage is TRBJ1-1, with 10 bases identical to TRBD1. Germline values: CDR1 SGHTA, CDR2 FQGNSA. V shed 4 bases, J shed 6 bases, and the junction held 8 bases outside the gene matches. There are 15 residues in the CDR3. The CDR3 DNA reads TGTGCCAGCAGCTGGAGACAGGGGGCGAAGGCTGAAGCTTTCTTT. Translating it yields CASSWRQGAKAEAFF.

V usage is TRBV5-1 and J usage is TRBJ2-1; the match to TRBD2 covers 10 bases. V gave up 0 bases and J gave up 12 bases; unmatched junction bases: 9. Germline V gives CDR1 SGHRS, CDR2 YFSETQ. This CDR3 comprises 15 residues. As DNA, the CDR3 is TGCGCCAGCAGCTTGGAGAGCGGGAGGGCCCATAGGCAGTTCTTC. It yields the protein CASSLESGRAHRQFF.

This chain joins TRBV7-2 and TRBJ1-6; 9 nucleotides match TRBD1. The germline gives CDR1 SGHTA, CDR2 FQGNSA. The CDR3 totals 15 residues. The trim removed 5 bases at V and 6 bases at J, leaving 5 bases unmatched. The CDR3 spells CASSIQGASNSPLHF. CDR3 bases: TGTGCCAGCAGCATACAGGGGGCGAGTAATTCACCCCTCCACTTT.